The T cell receptor (beta chain) under discussion was sequenced for a study of Ad26.COV2.S vaccination and SARS-CoV-2 variants. Clones were read by immunoSEQ multiplex PCR, and TCRdb kept only the in-frame ones, dropping some. The sample shows about 440,000 clones, 90% of them seen only once. Treatment given: around 19 received Ad26.COV2.S at low or high dose, single or two shots; a few received placebo; per-sample allocation not given. Samples analyzed were those drawn on day 63 after the first vaccine or placebo injection. CDR3 length equals 15 residues. Germline lookup yields CDR1 SGHTA and CDR2 FQGTGA. The J segment lost 4 bases and the V segment lost 6 bases, leaving 5 bases of the junction unmatched.

The sequence was obtained from a person aged 18-60 years who received the Ad26.COV2.S COVID-19 vaccine or a placebo. The source was peripheral blood, collected in a trial of Ad26.COV2.S vaccine versus placebo. The chain recombines TRBV7-3 with TRBJ2-2, with 10 bases aligning to TRBD2. The CDR3: CASSAVAGGTGELFF. DNA for the CDR3: TGTGCCAGCAGTGCGGTAGCGGGAGGCACCGGGGAGCTGTTTTTT.